This T cell receptor (beta chain) was identified during a study of shared clonotypes between healthy human individuals. V was shortened by 4 bases and J by 5 bases, with 11 bases between the two germline ends. The length of the CDR3 is 13 residues. Germline-derived CDR1 and CDR2 are SGHTA and FQGNSA. Terminally differentiated effector memory CD45RA+ cells were excluded from the naive CD8 cells, which were CD45RO-negative and positively selected for CCR7. Sequencing was performed with immunoSEQ multiplex PCR; in TCRdb, only in-frame clones are kept and a portion is missing. The data contain 1.5 million to 2.5 million clones, about 95% of them seen just once; the ten biggest clones take up more than 0.9%.

The chain joins TRBV7-2 to TRBJ1-2, with no clear D. Specimen: naive CD8+ T cells sorted from blood. The sequence was collected from a man younger than 35 in good health. CDR3 residues: CASSSQERYGYTF. Here the CDR3 DNA reads TGTGCCAGCAGCTCTCAGGAGCGGTATGGCTACACCTTC. Combining the CDR3 with reference TRBV7-2 and TRBJ1-2 gives the whole variable domain GAGVSQSPSNKVTEKGKDVELRCDPISGHTALYWYRQSLGQGLEFLIYFQGNSAPDKSGLPSDRFSAERTGGSVSTLTIQRTQQEDSAVYLCASSSQERYGYTFGSGTRLTVV.